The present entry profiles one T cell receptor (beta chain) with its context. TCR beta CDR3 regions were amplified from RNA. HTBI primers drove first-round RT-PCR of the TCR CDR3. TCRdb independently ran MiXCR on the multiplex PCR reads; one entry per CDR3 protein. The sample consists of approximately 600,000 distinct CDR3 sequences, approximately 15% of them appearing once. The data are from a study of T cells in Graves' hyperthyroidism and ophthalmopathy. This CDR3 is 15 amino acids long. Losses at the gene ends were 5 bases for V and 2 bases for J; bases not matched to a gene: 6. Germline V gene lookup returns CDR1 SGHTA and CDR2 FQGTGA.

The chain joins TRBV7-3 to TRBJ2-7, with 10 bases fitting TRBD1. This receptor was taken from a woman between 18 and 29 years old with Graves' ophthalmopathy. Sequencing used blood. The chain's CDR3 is CASSPGTGEAYEQYF. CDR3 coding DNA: TGTGCCAGCAGCCCCGGGACAGGGGAGGCCTACGAGCAGTACTTC.